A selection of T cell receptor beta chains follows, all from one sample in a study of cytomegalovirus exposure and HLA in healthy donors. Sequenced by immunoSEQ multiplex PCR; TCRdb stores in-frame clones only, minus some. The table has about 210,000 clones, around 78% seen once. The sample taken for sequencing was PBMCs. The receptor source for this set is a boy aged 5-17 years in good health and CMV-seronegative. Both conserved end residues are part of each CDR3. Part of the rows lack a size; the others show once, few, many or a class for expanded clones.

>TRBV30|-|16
CAWSTSGTGGVYGYTF
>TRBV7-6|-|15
CASSLAGTGGGGYTF
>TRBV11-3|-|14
CASSRQGPNTEAFF
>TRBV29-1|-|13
CSVARRTSYEQYF
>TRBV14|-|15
CASSQETSRMETQYF
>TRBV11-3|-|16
CASSLGIEERTYEQYF
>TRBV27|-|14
CASSPGLSTDTQYF
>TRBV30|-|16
CAWSWGRDRGNEKLFF
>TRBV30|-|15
CAWRRTSGRADEQYF
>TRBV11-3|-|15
CASSSWDREKNGYTF
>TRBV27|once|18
CASSLLSRDRVGNSPLHF
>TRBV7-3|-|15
CASSLKGAGDSPLHF
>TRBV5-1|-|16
CASSLASGGTGETQYF
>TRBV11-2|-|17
CASSPRARGIAGNTIYF
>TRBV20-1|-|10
CSAQGNEQFF
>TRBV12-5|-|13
CASGLVEWQGLTF
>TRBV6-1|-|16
CASSATFDRRNSPLHF
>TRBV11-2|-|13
CASSSTGVQPQHF
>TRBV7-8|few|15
CASSLGQGASEKLFF
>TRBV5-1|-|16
CASSLGGVRTQETQYF
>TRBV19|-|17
CASSKPRDRGPGNTIYF
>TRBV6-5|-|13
CASSPGHNYGYTF
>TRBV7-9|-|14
CASKPRGENTEAFF
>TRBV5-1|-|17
CASSLETGGSMNTEAFF
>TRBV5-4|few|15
CASSLSGHSTDTQYF
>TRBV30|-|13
CAWNRGPGNTIYF
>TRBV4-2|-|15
CASSQGGPGGETQYF
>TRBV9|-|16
CASSKQWVRGGYGYTF
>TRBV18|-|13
CASSPTGAYGYTF
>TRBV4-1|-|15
CASSQAGLNYYGYTF
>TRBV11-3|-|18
CASSPGLGGEGATDTQYF
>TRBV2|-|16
CASRDRELTGANVLTF
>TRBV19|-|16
CASSTNLESTGLVRVF
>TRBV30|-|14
CAWSVTTGNTEAFF
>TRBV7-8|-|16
CASSLLITAGTGELFF
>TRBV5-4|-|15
CASSLDGAWNTEAFF
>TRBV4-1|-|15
CASSPLSDPYYGYTF
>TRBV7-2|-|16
CASSGASRGSNQPQHF
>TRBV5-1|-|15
CASSLAQGAMPGYTF
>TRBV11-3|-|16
CASSSTSRDSNEKLFF
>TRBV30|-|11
CAWRATGELFF
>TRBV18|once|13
CASSPTEGTEAFF
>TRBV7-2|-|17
CASSLEVRGARSYEQYF
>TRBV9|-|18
CASSVVFPGQGSTDTQYF
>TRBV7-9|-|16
CASSGRQGVPREEAFF
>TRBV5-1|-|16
CASRLTGVATNEKLFF
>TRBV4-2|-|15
CASSQIGGGANEQFF
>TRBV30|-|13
CAWSARGNQPQHF
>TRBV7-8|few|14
CASSLIRGTDTQYF
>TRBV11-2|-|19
CASSEKVYLAESSYNEQFF
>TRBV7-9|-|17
CASSLAQGLAGGDEQFF
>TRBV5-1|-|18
CASSLDSGTSALKDEQFF
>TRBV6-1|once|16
CASSATGAAGANVLTF
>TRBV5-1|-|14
CASSLGTENTEAFF
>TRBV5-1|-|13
CASTNPEGCGYTF